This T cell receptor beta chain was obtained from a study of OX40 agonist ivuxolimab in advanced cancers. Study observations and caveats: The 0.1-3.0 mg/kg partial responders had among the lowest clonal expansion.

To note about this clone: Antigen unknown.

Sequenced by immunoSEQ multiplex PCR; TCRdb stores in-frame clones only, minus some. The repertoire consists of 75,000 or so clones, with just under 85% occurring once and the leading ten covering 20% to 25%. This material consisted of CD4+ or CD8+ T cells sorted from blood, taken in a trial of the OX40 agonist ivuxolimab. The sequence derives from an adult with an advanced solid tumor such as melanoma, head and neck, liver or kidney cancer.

As DNA, the CDR3 is TGTGCCAGCAGTCTCGGACTAGCGGCAATTTACGAGCAGTACTTC. Residues: CASSLGLAAIYEQYF. This chain uses TRBV28 with TRBJ2-7; 10 bases match TRBD2. The CDR3 length is 15 residues. The germline V gene has CDR1 MDHEN and CDR2 SYDVKM. With 5 bases clipped from V and 4 bases from J, the junction kept 8 bases outside the gene matches.